Described below is a single T cell receptor (beta chain) sequence and its context. The antigen is unknown. The V gene's germline CDR1 is SGHDT and CDR2 YYEEEE. The CDR3 is made up of 16 amino acids. Trimming removed 3 bases from V and 2 bases from J, with 16 bases in between. The data originate from a study of CD8+ T cells in alopecia areata. Whole-study findings and limits: There were also resident alphabeta T cells of normal skin sequenced in scalp samples. Relative to normal scalp, lesional scalp, especially alopecia totalis/universalis, showed higher clonality. Compared with mice, patients displayed less clear TCR sharing, possibly for HLA-related reasons.

Following extraction, RNA underwent reverse transcription to cDNA, which served as the sequencing template. Sequencing was performed with immunoSEQ multiplex PCR; in TCRdb, only in-frame clones are kept and a portion is missing. The repertoire holds 55,000 to 65,000 clones, with roughly 45% as singletons. From alopecia areata patients, lesional scalp punch biopsies and peripheral blood were collected. Sample: NKG2D-low CD8+ T cells sorted from blood. This receptor was identified in a human donor with alopecia areata. V and J are TRBV5-6 and TRBJ2-3; D possibly corresponds to TRBD2 (5 bases). CDR3 sequence reads: CASSWLSAGHTDTQYF. CDR3 nucleotide sequence: TGTGCCAGCAGCTGGTTAAGCGCGGGTCACACAGATACGCAGTATTTT.